What follows is one TCR beta chain and its context. As processed by the authors: Amplification of reference gene primers was used by the study to estimate nucleated cell counts. Only in-frame clones appear in the TCRdb table, and some are missing; sequencing was by immunoSEQ multiplex PCR. From that table come the V and J calls and clone size; the DNA was used to work out D and trimming. Altogether 270,000 or so clones are present, over 75% being singletons, with the ten largest covering 8.6%. This sample was taken from a study of blood T cell repertoires in COVID-19. Study background: Samples representing acute and convalescent COVID-19 were sourced from the United States, Italy and Spain. PBMCs, B-cell-depleted T cells, or T cells were the source of the cDNA or gDNA that made up the material.

Germline V CDR1 and CDR2: ENHRY, SYGVKD. The CDR3 sequence is 14 residues long. The V gene end was trimmed by 9 bases and the J gene end by 8 bases; junction bases not matched to a gene: 9. This chain connects TRBV10-3 to TRBJ1-4; 10 nucleotides align to TRBD1. This receptor was obtained from a human donor in a cohort sampled during active COVID-19. Sequencing was carried out using peripheral blood. DNA of the CDR3: TGTGCCATTGGACGGGACAGGGGAGTGGAAAAACTGTTTTTT. This codes for CAIGRDRGVEKLFF.